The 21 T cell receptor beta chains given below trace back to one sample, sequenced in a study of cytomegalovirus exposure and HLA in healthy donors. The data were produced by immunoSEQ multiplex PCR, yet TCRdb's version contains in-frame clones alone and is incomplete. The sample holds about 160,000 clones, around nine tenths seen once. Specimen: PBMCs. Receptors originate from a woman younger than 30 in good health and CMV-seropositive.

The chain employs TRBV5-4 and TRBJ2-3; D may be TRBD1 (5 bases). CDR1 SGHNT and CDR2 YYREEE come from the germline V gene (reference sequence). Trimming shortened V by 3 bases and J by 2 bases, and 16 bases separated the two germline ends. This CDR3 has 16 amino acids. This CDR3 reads CASSSSSGFYTDTQYF. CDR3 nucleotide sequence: TGTGCCAGCAGCTCATCCTCAGGGTTTTACACAGATACGCAGTATTTT.

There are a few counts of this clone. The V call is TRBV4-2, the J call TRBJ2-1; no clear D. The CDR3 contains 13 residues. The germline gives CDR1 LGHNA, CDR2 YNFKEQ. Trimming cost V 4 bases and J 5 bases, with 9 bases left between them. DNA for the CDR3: TGTGCCAGCAGCCTCCTAGAGGACAATGAGCAGTTCTTC. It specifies CASSLLEDNEQFF.

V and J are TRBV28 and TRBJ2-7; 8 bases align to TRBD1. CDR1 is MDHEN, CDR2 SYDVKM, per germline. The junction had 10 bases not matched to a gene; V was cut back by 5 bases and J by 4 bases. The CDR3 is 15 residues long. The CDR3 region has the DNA TGTGCCAGCAGTGAAAGACAGGGGCAAATTTACGAGCAGTACTTC. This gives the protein CASSERQGQIYEQYF.

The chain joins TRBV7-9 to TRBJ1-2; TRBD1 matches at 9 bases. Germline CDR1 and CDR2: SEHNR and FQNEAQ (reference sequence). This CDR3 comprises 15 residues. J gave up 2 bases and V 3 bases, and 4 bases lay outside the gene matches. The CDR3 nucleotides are TGTGCCAGCAGCTTTCGGACAGGGGAAAACTATGGCTACACCTTC. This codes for CASSFRTGENYGYTF.

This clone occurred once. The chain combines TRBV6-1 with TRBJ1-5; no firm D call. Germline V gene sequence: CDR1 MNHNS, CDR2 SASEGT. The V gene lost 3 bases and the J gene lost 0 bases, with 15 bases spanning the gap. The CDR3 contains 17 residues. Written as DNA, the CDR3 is TGTGCCAGCAGTGAGTCACAGATAGTGTATAGCAATCAGCCCCAGCATTTT. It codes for CASSESQIVYSNQPQHF.

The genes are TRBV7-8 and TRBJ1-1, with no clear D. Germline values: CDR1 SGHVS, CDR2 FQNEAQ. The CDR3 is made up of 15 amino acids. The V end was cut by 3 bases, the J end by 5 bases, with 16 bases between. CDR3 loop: CASSFSQAGGTEAFF. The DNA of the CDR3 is TGTGCCAGCAGCTTTTCGCAGGCCGGCGGGACTGAAGCTTTCTTT.

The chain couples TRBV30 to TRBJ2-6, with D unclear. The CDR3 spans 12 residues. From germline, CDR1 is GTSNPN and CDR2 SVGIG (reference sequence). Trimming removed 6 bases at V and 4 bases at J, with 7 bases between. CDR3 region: CACRPGANVLTF. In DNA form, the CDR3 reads TGTGCCTGCCGTCCCGGGGCCAACGTCCTGACTTTC.

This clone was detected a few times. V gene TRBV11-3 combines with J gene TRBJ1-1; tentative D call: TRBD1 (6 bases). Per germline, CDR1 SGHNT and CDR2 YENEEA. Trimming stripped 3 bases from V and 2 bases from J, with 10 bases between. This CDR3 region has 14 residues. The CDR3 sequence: CASSFRGRNTEAFF. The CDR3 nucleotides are TGTGCCAGCAGCTTCAGGGGCCGAAACACTGAAGCTTTCTTT. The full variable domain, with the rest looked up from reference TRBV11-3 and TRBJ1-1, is EAGVVQSPRYKIIEKKQPVAFWCNPISGHNTLYWYLQNLGQGPELLIRYENEEAVDDSQLPKDRFSAERLKGVDSTLKIQPAELGDSAVYLCASSFRGRNTEAFFGQGTRLTVV.

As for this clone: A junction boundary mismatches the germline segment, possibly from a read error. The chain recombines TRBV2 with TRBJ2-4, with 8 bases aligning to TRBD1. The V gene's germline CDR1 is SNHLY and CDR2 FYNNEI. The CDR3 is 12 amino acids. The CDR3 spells CASSKDRVLRNF. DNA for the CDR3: TGTGCCAGCAGCAAGGACAGGGTGCTTAGGAACTTC. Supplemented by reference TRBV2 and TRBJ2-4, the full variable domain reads EPEVTQTPSHQVTQMGQEVILRCVPISNHLYFYWYRQILGQKVEFLVSFYNNEISEKSEIFDDQFSVERPDGSNFTLKIRSTKLEDSAMYFCASSKDRVLRNFGAGTRLSVL.

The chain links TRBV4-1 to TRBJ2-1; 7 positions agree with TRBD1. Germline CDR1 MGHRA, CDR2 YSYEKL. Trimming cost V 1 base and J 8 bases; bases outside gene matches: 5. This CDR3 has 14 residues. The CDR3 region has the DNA TGCGCCAGCAGCCAAGTAACAGGGGCCGATGAGCAGTTCTTC. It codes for CASSQVTGADEQFF.

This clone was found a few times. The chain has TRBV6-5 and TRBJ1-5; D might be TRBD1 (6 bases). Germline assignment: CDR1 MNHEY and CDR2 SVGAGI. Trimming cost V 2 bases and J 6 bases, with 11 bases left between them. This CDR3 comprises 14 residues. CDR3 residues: CASSYRGGGQPQHF. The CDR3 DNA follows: TGTGCCAGCAGTTACAGGGGGGGCGGTCAGCCCCAGCATTTT.

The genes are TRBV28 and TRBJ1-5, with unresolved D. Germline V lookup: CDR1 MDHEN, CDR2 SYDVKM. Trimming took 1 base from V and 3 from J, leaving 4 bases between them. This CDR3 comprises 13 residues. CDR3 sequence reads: CASSLYYNQPQHF. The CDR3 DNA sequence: TGTGCCAGCAGTTTATATTACAATCAGCCCCAGCATTTT.

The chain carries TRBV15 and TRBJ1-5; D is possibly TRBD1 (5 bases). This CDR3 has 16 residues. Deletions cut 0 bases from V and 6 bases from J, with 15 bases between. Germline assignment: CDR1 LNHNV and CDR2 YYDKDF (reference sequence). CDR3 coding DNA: TGTGCCACCAGCAGAGATCGGCAGGGAAGTGGTCAGCCCCAGCATTTT. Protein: CATSRDRQGSGQPQHF.

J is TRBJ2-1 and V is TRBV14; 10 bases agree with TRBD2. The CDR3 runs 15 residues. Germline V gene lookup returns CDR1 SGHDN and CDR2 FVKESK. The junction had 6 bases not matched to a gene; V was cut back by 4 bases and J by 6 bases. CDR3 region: CASSRLSGRANEQFF. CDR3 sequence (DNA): TGTGCCAGCAGCCGATTAAGCGGGAGGGCCAATGAGCAGTTCTTC.

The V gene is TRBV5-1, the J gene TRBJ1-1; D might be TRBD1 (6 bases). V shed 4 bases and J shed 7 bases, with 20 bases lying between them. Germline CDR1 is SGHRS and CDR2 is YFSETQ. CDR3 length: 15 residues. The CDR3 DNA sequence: TGCGCCAGCAGCCCGGACAGTTTTCCTGACCGTGAAGCTTTCTTT. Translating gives CASSPDSFPDREAFF. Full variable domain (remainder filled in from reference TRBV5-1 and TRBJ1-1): KAGVTQTPRYLIKTRGQQVTLSCSPISGHRSVSWYQQTPGQGLQFLFEYFSETQRNKGNFPGRFSGRQFSNSRSEMNVSTLELGDSALYLCASSPDSFPDREAFFGQGTRLTVV.

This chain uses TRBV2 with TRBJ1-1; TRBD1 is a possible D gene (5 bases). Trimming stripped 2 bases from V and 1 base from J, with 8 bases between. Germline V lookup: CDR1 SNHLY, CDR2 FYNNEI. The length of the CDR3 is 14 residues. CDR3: CASSENRQNTEAFF. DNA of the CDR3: TGTGCCAGCAGTGAAAACAGGCAGAACACTGAAGCTTTCTTT.

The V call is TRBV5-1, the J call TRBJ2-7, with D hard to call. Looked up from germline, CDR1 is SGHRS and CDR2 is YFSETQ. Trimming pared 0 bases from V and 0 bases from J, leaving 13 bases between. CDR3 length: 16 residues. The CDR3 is CASSLGAASASYEQYF. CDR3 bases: TGCGCCAGCAGCTTGGGGGCAGCCTCTGCCTCCTACGAGCAGTACTTC.

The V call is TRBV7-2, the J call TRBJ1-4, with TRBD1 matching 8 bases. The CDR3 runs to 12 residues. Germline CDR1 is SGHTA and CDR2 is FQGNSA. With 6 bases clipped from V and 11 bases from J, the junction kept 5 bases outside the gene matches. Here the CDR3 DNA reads TGTGCCAGCAGTTCCGGGACAGGTAAACTGTTTTTT. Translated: CASSSGTGKLFF.

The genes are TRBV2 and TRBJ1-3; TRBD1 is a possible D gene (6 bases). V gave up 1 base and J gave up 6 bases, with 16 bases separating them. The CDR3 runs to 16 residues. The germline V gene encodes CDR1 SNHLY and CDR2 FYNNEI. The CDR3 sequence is CASSEGWGGLENTIYF. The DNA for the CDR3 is TGTGCCAGCAGTGAAGGCTGGGGGGGGCTGGAAAACACCATATATTTT. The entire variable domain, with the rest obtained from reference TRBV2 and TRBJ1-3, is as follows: EPEVTQTPSHQVTQMGQEVILRCVPISNHLYFYWYRQILGQKVEFLVSFYNNEISEKSEIFDDQFSVERPDGSNFTLKIRSTKLEDSAMYFCASSEGWGGLENTIYFGEGSWLTVV.

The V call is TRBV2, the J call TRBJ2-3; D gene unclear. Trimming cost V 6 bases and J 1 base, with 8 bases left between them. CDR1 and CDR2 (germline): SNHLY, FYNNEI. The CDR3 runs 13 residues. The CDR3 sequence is CASSLQGTDTQYF. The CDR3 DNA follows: TGTGCCAGCAGCTTACAAGGCACAGATACGCAGTATTTT. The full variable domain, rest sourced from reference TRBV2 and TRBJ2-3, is EPEVTQTPSHQVTQMGQEVILRCVPISNHLYFYWYRQILGQKVEFLVSFYNNEISEKSEIFDDQFSVERPDGSNFTLKIRSTKLEDSAMYFCASSLQGTDTQYFGPGTRLTVL.

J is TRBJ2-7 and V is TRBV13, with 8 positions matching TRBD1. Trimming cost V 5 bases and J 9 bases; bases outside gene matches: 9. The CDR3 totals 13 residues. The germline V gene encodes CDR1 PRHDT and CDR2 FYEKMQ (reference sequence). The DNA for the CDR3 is TGTGCCAGCAGCCCCGTCAGGACAGGGCGGCAGTACTTC. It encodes CASSPVRTGRQYF.